Following are 31 T cell receptor beta chains from one sample sequenced in a study of PD-1 blockade in classical Hodgkin lymphoma. Only in-frame clones appear in the TCRdb table, and some are missing; sequencing was by immunoSEQ multiplex PCR. The sample lists 20,000 to 25,000 clones; 85% to 95% were seen once. Time point described: newly diagnosed, previously untreated cHL patient sample. Thawed PBMCs underwent magnetic negative selection to yield purified CD4+ T cells. Source material: CD4+ T cells from blood. The origin of the receptors is a human donor with classical Hodgkin lymphoma.

This chain joins TRBV2 and TRBJ1-2; D gene ambiguous. This CDR3 is 13 amino acids long. The V gene's germline CDR1 is SNHLY and CDR2 FYNNEI. Trimming cost V 7 bases and J 1 base, with 10 bases left between them. In DNA, the CDR3 is TGTGCCAGCACGCTCGAACGTAACTATGGCTACACCTTC. Protein sequence: CASTLERNYGYTF.

This chain uses TRBV6-5 with TRBJ1-2; 8 bases fit TRBD1. The CDR3 spans 13 residues. With 6 bases clipped from V and 8 bases from J, the junction kept 8 bases outside the gene matches. Germline assignment: CDR1 MNHEY and CDR2 SVGAGI. For the CDR3, the DNA is TGTGCCAGCAGCCCCCTCGGGACAGGAGGCTACACCTTC. It is translated as CASSPLGTGGYTF.

The V gene is TRBV5-1, the J gene TRBJ2-7, with a weak D call TRBD1 (5 bases). Germline CDR1 is SGHRS and CDR2 is YFSETQ. V lost 1 base to trimming and J lost 0 bases, with 8 bases between them. The CDR3 runs 14 residues. CDR3 coding DNA: TGCGCCAGCAGCTTGTACAGGAGCTCCTACGAGCAGTACTTC. Protein product: CASSLYRSSYEQYF.

This clone was recorded only once. CDR3 protein: CASSIGRPGPSSYNEQFF. The CDR3 coding sequence is TGTGCCAGTAGTATAGGGAGGCCGGGTCCTAGCTCCTACAATGAGCAGTTCTTC. The chain joins TRBV19 to TRBJ2-1; D may be TRBD2 (5 bases). The CDR3 consists of 18 residues. V was clipped by 1 base and J by 0 bases, with 16 bases between them. CDR1 is LNHDA and CDR2 is SQIVND in the germline V gene (reference sequence). The full variable domain, rest sourced from reference TRBV19 and TRBJ2-1, is DGGITQSPKYLFRKEGQNVTLSCEQNLNHDAMYWYRQDPGQGLRLIYYSQIVNDFQKGDIAEGYSVSREKKESFPLTVTSAQKNPTAFYLCASSIGRPGPSSYNEQFFGPGTRLTVL.

V usage is TRBV28 and J usage is TRBJ2-4, with unresolved D. Per the germline V gene, CDR1 is MDHEN and CDR2 is SYDVKM. V lost 3 bases and J 12 bases, leaving 12 bases between the germline ends. The CDR3 runs to 12 residues. The CDR3 loop is CASSLRTVPQYF. The DNA of the CDR3 is TGTGCCAGCAGTTTGCGCACGGTCCCTCAGTACTTC.

The chain employs TRBV18 and TRBJ1-4, with D maybe TRBD1 (5 bases). Germline assignment: CDR1 KGHSH and CDR2 LQKENI. The CDR3 has 14 amino acids. Deletions cut 2 bases from V and 2 bases from J, with 6 bases between. DNA of the CDR3: TGTGCCAGCTCACCAGGGGGGACTAATGAAAAACTGTTTTTT. This sequence encodes CASSPGGTNEKLFF. Drawing the rest from reference TRBV18 and TRBJ1-4, the complete variable domain is NAGVMQNPRHLVRRRGQEARLRCSPMKGHSHVYWYRQLPEEGLKFMVYLQKENIIDESGMPKERFSAEFPKEGPSILRIQQVVRGDSAAYFCASSPGGTNEKLFFGSGTQLSVL.

The chain has TRBV7-8 and TRBJ1-5; no clear D gene. In germline, CDR1 is SGHVS, CDR2 FQNEAQ. The V gene lost 7 bases and the J gene lost 0 bases, with 7 bases spanning the gap. The CDR3 is 13 residues long. CDR3 residues: CASIAYSNQPQHF. CDR3 nucleotide sequence: TGTGCCAGCATCGCATATAGCAATCAGCCCCAGCATTTT.

The chain recombines TRBV6-6 with TRBJ2-7; 8 bases fit TRBD1. After removal of 1 base from V and 7 bases from J, the junction contained 6 bases not matched to a gene. Germline values: CDR1 MNHNY, CDR2 SVGAGI (reference sequence). This CDR3 region has 14 residues. The CDR3 bases are TGTGCCAGCAGTTACTTAGTACAGGGGGTAGAGCAGTACTTC. Translating gives CASSYLVQGVEQYF.

The V call is TRBV15, the J call TRBJ2-5; TRBD2 might be the D (6 bases). V lost 0 bases, J lost 2 bases, and 10 bases lay in between. This CDR3 region has 15 residues. The germline CDR1 and CDR2 sequences are LNHNV and YYDKDF (reference sequence). The CDR3 DNA reads TGTGCCACCAGCAGAGATCGACTAGTACAAGAGACCCAGTACTTC. This encodes CATSRDRLVQETQYF.

This clone was detected a few times. V is TRBV5-8 and J is TRBJ1-2, with 8 bases that match TRBD1. CDR3 length equals 15 residues. After removal of 4 bases from V and 8 bases from J, the junction contained 13 bases not matched to a gene. Germline V gene data show CDR1 as SGHTS and CDR2 as YDEGEE. CDR3: CASSTGQGWLGGYTF. DNA of the CDR3: TGTGCCAGCAGCACCGGACAGGGATGGCTCGGAGGCTACACCTTC.

Written as DNA, the CDR3 is TGTGCCAGCAGCGACGCGTGGGGTGGGAATGAGCAGTTCTTC. Translation gives CASSDAWGGNEQFF. The gene calls are TRBV28 and TRBJ2-1, with D uncertain. Germline CDR1 and CDR2: MDHEN and SYDVKM. Trimming pared 6 bases from V and 7 bases from J, leaving 16 bases between. The CDR3 extends over 14 amino acids. Looking up the rest from reference TRBV28 and TRBJ2-1 gives the full variable domain: DVKVTQSSRYLVKRTGEKVFLECVQDMDHENMFWYRQDPGLGLRLIYFSYDVKMKEKGDIPEGYSVSREKKERFSLILESASTNQTSMYLCASSDAWGGNEQFFGPGTRLTVL.

The CDR3 sequence: CASSSPGAGYYEQYF. CDR3 DNA sequence: TGTGCCAGCAGCTCACCGGGGGCGGGTTACTACGAGCAGTACTTC. The gene calls are TRBV5-4 and TRBJ2-7; D might be TRBD1 or TRBD2, each matching 6 bases. This CDR3 contains 15 residues. From germline, CDR1 is SGHNT and CDR2 YYREEE (reference sequence). The ends were cut back, 3 bases at V and 3 bases at J, with 16 bases in the middle.

V usage is TRBV29-1 and J usage is TRBJ2-1; 8 bases match TRBD1. The germline V gene encodes CDR1 SQVTM and CDR2 ANQGSEA. This CDR3 has 14 amino acids. The V and J ends lost 7 bases and 4 bases, in that order; junction bases with no gene match: 9. The chain's CDR3 is CSAKGDRIYNEQFF. In nucleotides, the CDR3 is TGCAGCGCCAAGGGGGACAGGATATACAATGAGCAGTTCTTC.

This clone was detected once. The junction does not match germline at one end; this may be a read error. This chain uses TRBV20-1 with TRBJ2-3; D unresolved. The CDR3 has 10 residues. Germline V CDR1 and CDR2: DFQATT, SNEGSKA (reference sequence). In DNA form, the CDR3 reads TGCAGTGCTAGCAGAGATACGCAGTATTTT. Amino acid sequence: CSASRDTQYF.

The CDR3 sequence: CASSNRHEQYF. As DNA, the CDR3 is TGCGCCAGCAGCAACCGACACGAGCAGTACTTC. The V gene is TRBV4-1, the J gene TRBJ2-7; D gene unclear. V lost 5 bases, J lost 5 bases, and 7 bases lay in between. Germline V CDR1 and CDR2: MGHRA, YSYEKL. This CDR3 region has 11 residues.

This clone was counted only a few times. The chain uses TRBV6-1 and TRBJ1-5; 9 bases agree with TRBD1. With 3 bases clipped from V and 6 bases from J, the junction kept 12 bases outside the gene matches. The CDR3 loop spans 17 amino acids. The germline V gene encodes CDR1 MNHNS and CDR2 SASEGT. The CDR3 loop is CASSDPRTGEVIQPQHF. The CDR3 nucleotides are TGTGCCAGCAGTGATCCCCGGACAGGGGAGGTAATTCAGCCCCAGCATTTT.

The chain joins TRBV6-5 to TRBJ2-7; TRBD1 aligns across 8 bases. Germline-derived CDR1 and CDR2 are MNHEY and SVGAGI. J gave up 0 bases and V 5 bases, and 0 bases lay outside the gene matches. This CDR3 spans 13 amino acids. CDR3 sequence: CASSTGGSYEQYF. CDR3 nucleotide sequence: TGTGCCAGCAGTACAGGGGGCTCCTACGAGCAGTACTTC.

The chain has TRBV6-6 and TRBJ1-2, with D unresolved. The V end was cut by 4 bases, the J end by 3 bases, with 18 bases between. Germline loops: CDR1 MNHNY, CDR2 SVGAGI (reference sequence). CDR3 size: 16 residues. Here the CDR3 DNA reads TGTGCCAGCAGTTCCGGCCACCCTCCGGCGCACTATGGCTACACCTTC. It encodes CASSSGHPPAHYGYTF.

The gene calls are TRBV7-2 and TRBJ1-1; weak D call: TRBD1 (5 bases). CDR1 and CDR2 from the germline V gene are SGHTA and FQGNSA. This CDR3 contains 14 residues. V was cut by 6 bases and J by 5 bases, with 16 bases left in between. CDR3 protein: CASSSQVGWTEAFF. As DNA, the CDR3 is TGTGCCAGCAGTTCACAGGTGGGATGGACTGAAGCTTTCTTT.

This clone was observed a few times. The chain carries TRBV15 and TRBJ1-1; D is unresolved. CDR1 is LNHNV and CDR2 is YYDKDF in the germline V gene (reference sequence). With 5 bases removed from V and 7 bases from J, the gap between germline ends came to 5 bases. This CDR3 spans 10 amino acids. For the CDR3, the DNA is TGTGCCACCAGCGGGGATGAAGCTTTCTTT. Encoded protein: CATSGDEAFF.

This clone was detected once. V usage is TRBV2 and J usage is TRBJ1-3; D is undetermined. CDR1 and CDR2 (germline): SNHLY, FYNNEI. V lost 7 bases and J lost 2, with 6 bases in between. CDR3 length: 12 residues. The DNA for the CDR3 is TGTGCCAGCATAGAGACTGGAAACACCATATATTTT. Encoded protein: CASIETGNTIYF.

The V call is TRBV6-6, the J call TRBJ2-1, with D unresolved. The CDR3 totals 13 residues. Germline CDR1 MNHNY, CDR2 SVGAGI (reference sequence). V was pared by 7 bases and J by 3 bases, with 10 bases between. The CDR3 region has the DNA TGTGCCAGCACCCCGGGCCACTACAATGAGCAGTTCTTC. This sequence encodes CASTPGHYNEQFF.

The chain combines TRBV28 with TRBJ2-4; no clear D gene. Germline CDR1 MDHEN, CDR2 SYDVKM. The CDR3 is 12 amino acids. V lost 4 bases and J 4 bases, leaving 5 bases between the germline ends. CDR3 bases: TGTGCCAGCAGTTCACTGAAAAACATTCAGTACTTC. Encoded protein: CASSSLKNIQYF.

This clone was recorded once. The identical CDR3 is also encoded by other nucleotide sequences in the sample. The CDR3 DNA reads as TGTGCCAGCAGCTTAACCGGGACAGGGGGGGAGACCCAGTACTTC. Protein: CASSLTGTGGETQYF. V gene TRBV5-6 combines with J gene TRBJ2-5, with 11 bases fitting TRBD1. The V segment lost 2 bases and the J segment 5 bases; nucleotides outside the gene matches: 5. CDR3 size: 15 residues. From germline, CDR1 is SGHDT and CDR2 YYEEEE.

The CDR3, as DNA: TGTGCCAGCTCACCGGCATTCAAGAACACTGAAGCTTTCTTT. Its translation is CASSPAFKNTEAFF. The chain couples TRBV18 to TRBJ1-1; no reliable D call. Trimming took off 3 bases at V and 1 base at J, with 9 bases between the two ends. This CDR3 has 14 residues. Germline loops: CDR1 KGHSH, CDR2 LQKENI.

The chain joins TRBV6-1 to TRBJ1-1; D remains unclear. The V end lost 2 bases, the J end lost 4 bases, and 11 bases lay between the germline ends. From germline, CDR1 is MNHNS and CDR2 SASEGT. This CDR3 is built from 14 residues. The CDR3 nucleotides read TGTGCCAGCAGTGAATTTGGCAGCCTCACTGAAGCTTTCTTT. Translating it yields CASSEFGSLTEAFF.

The V and J genes are TRBV5-4 and TRBJ2-2, with TRBD1 matching over 8 bases. CDR1 and CDR2 from the germline V gene are SGHNT and YYREEE (reference sequence). J was trimmed by 7 bases and V by 7 bases; bases with no gene match: 12. The CDR3 contains 15 residues. The CDR3 region is CASASNQGAVGELFF. Written as DNA, the CDR3 is TGTGCCAGCGCCTCAAACCAGGGGGCCGTCGGGGAGCTGTTTTTT. The variable domain in full, with the rest retrieved from reference TRBV5-4 and TRBJ2-2, is ETGVTQSPTHLIKTRGQQVTLRCSSQSGHNTVSWYQQALGQGPQFIFQYYREEENGRGNFPPRFSGLQFPNYSSELNVNALELDDSALYLCASASNQGAVGELFFGEGSRLTVL.

The chain combines TRBV6-1 with TRBJ2-7, with unresolved D. The CDR3 totals 15 residues. Germline V gives CDR1 MNHNS, CDR2 SASEGT. V was trimmed by 4 bases and J by 0 bases, leaving 13 bases between them. CDR3 DNA: TGTGCCAGCAGTGGTCCAGTTCGGAGCTCCTACGAGCAGTACTTC. Residues: CASSGPVRSSYEQYF.

The chain employs TRBV27 and TRBJ2-5, with 7 bases fitting TRBD1. The J call is in doubt because the DNA end fits TRBJ2-7 better. This CDR3 region has 14 residues. Per the germline V gene, CDR1 is MNHEY and CDR2 is SMNVEV (reference sequence). The CDR3 coding sequence is TGTGCCAGCAGGGACAGGTCGGGCTCCTACGAGCAGTACTTC. Encoded protein: CASRDRSGSYEQYF.

The genes are TRBV9 and TRBJ1-2, with a weak D call TRBD1 (6 bases). Trimming took 6 bases from V and 2 from J, leaving 14 bases between them. CDR3 length: 14 amino acids. Germline assignment: CDR1 SGDLS and CDR2 YYNGEE. The CDR3, as DNA: TGTGCCAGCAACCGGGGGGGGCGGAACTATGGCTACACCTTC. Encoded protein: CASNRGGRNYGYTF.

J is TRBJ1-5 and V is TRBV5-6, with no clear D. Trimming removed 0 bases from V and 8 bases from J, with 15 bases in between. The CDR3 length is 15 residues. The V gene's germline CDR1 is SGHDT and CDR2 YYEEEE. DNA for the CDR3: TGTGCCAGCAGCTTGGGCCCCCATTATGGGGAGCCCCAGCATTTT. It is translated as CASSLGPHYGEPQHF.